This T cell receptor (beta chain) came from a study of blood T cell repertoires in COVID-19. Across the whole study: Samples came from the United States, Italy and Spain, spanning acute and convalescent COVID-19. PBMCs, B-cell-depleted T cells, or T cells were the source of the cDNA or gDNA that made up the material.

In the study's own analysis: Nucleated cell number was recorded as an estimate derived from reference gene primer amplification. The method was immunoSEQ multiplex PCR; TCRdb's version includes in-frame clones alone and lacks a portion of them. The DNA was the basis for D and trimming; V, J and clone size are from that table. Altogether a few hundred thousand clones are present, around 90% being singletons, with the ten largest covering about 2%. The V and J ends lost 0 bases and 7 bases respectively, with 11 bases between them. This CDR3 has 14 residues. Germline CDR1 and CDR2: SGDLS and YYNGEE. The source is a man between 18 and 29 years old with active or convalescent COVID-19. The rearrangement joins TRBV9 to TRBJ1-5; D is ambiguous. The sequencing sample was made of peripheral blood. The CDR3 sequence is CASSVASRGQPQHF. The CDR3 nucleotides are TGTGCCAGCAGCGTAGCATCCCGGGGACAGCCCCAGCATTTT.